These 28 T cell receptor beta chains came from one sample sequenced in a study of regulatory T cells in long-lasting Graves disease. TCR beta libraries were built with iRepertoire HTBI primers and Arm-PCR of CDR3 regions. TCRdb reanalysed the multiplex PCR reads using MiXCR and keeps one entry per CDR3 protein. Altogether a few hundred thousand distinct CDR3 sequences are present, roughly a quarter being singletons, with the ten largest covering roughly 28%. As for time point: persistent/refractory GD, antithyroid drugs over 5 years with positive TRAb. Researchers made the TCR library from RNA that was extracted from PBMCs. The sample consisted of peripheral blood mononuclear cells (PBMCs), taken when the disease was refractory, from a patient treated with antithyroid drugs. All receptors derive from a female donor with Graves disease.

A word on this clonotype: A much larger clone differs by one base, so this may be a read error. This chain uses TRBV7-2 with TRBJ2-5; D ambiguous. Between the trimmed V and J ends, which lost 1 base and 5 bases, there was a span of 14 bases. The CDR3 is 15 residues long. Germline V gene sequence: CDR1 SGHTA, CDR2 FQGNSA. The chain's CDR3 is CASSLEAEPRETQYF. The CDR3 DNA is TGTGCCAGCAGCTTAGAGGCAGAACCCCGGGAGACCCAGTACTTC.

V gene TRBV28 combines with J gene TRBJ2-6, with 7 bases that match TRBD1. The junction had 4 bases not matched to a gene; V was cut back by 11 bases and J by 0 bases. CDR1 MDHEN and CDR2 SYDVKM come from the germline V gene. The CDR3 length is 14 residues. As DNA, the CDR3 is TGTGCCTCGTACAGGGGCTCTGGGGCCAACGTCCTGACTTTC. Translated: CASYRGSGANVLTF.

Many counts were recorded for this clonotype. The rearrangement joins TRBV20-1 to TRBJ1-5; D possibly corresponds to TRBD1 (6 bases). Germline V gene data show CDR1 as DFQATT and CDR2 as SNEGSKA (reference sequence). This CDR3 comprises 16 residues. Trimming took off 6 bases at V and 6 bases at J, with 24 bases between the two ends. In DNA, the CDR3 is TGCAGTGCGATGAGGGGCGTGGGGGCGCAGAGTCAGCCCCAGCATTTT. It encodes CSAMRGVGAQSQPQHF.

The rearrangement uses TRBV20-1 and TRBJ2-7; 8 nucleotides match TRBD2. The CDR3 runs 13 residues. The V segment lost 2 bases and the J segment 2 bases; nucleotides outside the gene matches: 2. CDR1 and CDR2 (germline): DFQATT, SNEGSKA (reference sequence). The CDR3 DNA is TGCAGTGCTAGACCGGGACTAGCCTACGAGCAGTACTTC. The encoded protein is CSARPGLAYEQYF.

CDR3 amino acids: CASSYSSEGPYEQYF. Here the CDR3 DNA reads TGTGCCAGCAGTTACTCAAGTGAAGGGCCCTACGAGCAGTACTTC. The chain is built from TRBV6-5 and TRBJ2-7; D remains unclear. V was clipped by 0 bases and J by 2 bases, with 11 bases between them. Germline V gives CDR1 MNHEY, CDR2 SVGAGI. This CDR3 spans 15 amino acids.

Only a few counts were recorded for this clonotype. This rearrangement joins TRBV29-1 to TRBJ2-1; possibly TRBD2 for D (6 bases). This CDR3 is built from 13 residues. V was shortened by 0 bases and J by 7 bases, with 10 bases between the two germline ends. The germline V gene encodes CDR1 SQVTM and CDR2 ANQGSEA. The CDR3 DNA follows: TGCAGCGTTGAAGAGGCGGGGCGGAATGAGCAGTTCTTC. The encoded protein is CSVEEAGRNEQFF.

This chain links TRBV5-8 with TRBJ1-2, with TRBD1 matching 7 bases. The CDR3 has 15 amino acids. V shed 0 bases, J shed 2 bases, and the junction held 4 bases outside the gene matches. Germline V CDR1 and CDR2: SGHTS, YDEGEE. The CDR3 bases are TGTGCCAGCAGCTTGGGACCGACAGGGAACTATGGCTACACCTTC. It specifies CASSLGPTGNYGYTF.

This clonotype was recorded many times. The V call is TRBV28, the J call TRBJ2-2, with a possible D match to TRBD1 (5 bases). The V gene lost 5 bases and the J gene lost 1 base, with 11 bases spanning the gap. Germline CDR1 MDHEN, CDR2 SYDVKM. The CDR3 totals 15 residues. In DNA form, the CDR3 reads TGTGCCAGCAGTATGATACAGGTGAACACCGGGGAGCTGTTTTTT. Translating gives CASSMIQVNTGELFF. Filled out from reference TRBV28 and TRBJ2-2, the complete variable domain reads DVKVTQSSRYLVKRTGEKVFLECVQDMDHENMFWYRQDPGLGLRLIYFSYDVKMKEKGDIPEGYSVSREKKERFSLILESASTNQTSMYLCASSMIQVNTGELFFGEGSRLTVL.

In the case of this clonotype: A far larger clone is one base from this, pointing to a likely read error. Here the CDR3 omits its conserved ending phenylalanine or tryptophan, so a read error is the likely source. The V and J genes are TRBV7-8 and TRBJ2-7; a possible D gene is TRBD1 (6 bases). The V end lost 1 base, the J end lost 4 bases, and 8 bases lay between the germline ends. The germline V gene encodes CDR1 SGHVS and CDR2 FQNEAQ. The CDR3 extends over 13 amino acids. The CDR3 protein is CASSLGQDYEQYL. CDR3 nucleotides: TGTGCCAGCAGCTTAGGACAGGATTACGAGCAGTACCTC.

Comment on this clonotype: Being one base from a much bigger clone, this may be a read error. V gene TRBV28 combines with J gene TRBJ1-1; 8 positions match TRBD1. V lost 5 bases, J lost 3 bases, and 8 bases stayed unmatched. CDR1 is MDHEN and CDR2 is SYDVKM in the germline V gene. The CDR3 is 15 residues long. The DNA of the CDR3 is TGTGCCAGCAGTCGCCCGGGACAGGAGGACACTGAAGCTTTCTTT. It translates to CASSRPGQEDTEAFF.

This chain links TRBV28 with TRBJ1-5; 8 bases match TRBD1. Germline values: CDR1 MDHEN, CDR2 SYDVKM. This CDR3 is built from 14 residues. Trimming cost V 7 bases and J 6 bases; bases outside gene matches: 8. Written as DNA, the CDR3 is TGTGCCAGCACGCGGACAGGGTTGGGTCAGCCCCAGCATTTT. Protein sequence: CASTRTGLGQPQHF.

With regard to this clonotype: Being one base from a much bigger clone, this may be a read error. This sequence joins TRBV30 and TRBJ2-5; D is uncertain. Per germline, CDR1 GTSNPN and CDR2 SVGIG (reference sequence). This CDR3 spans 12 amino acids. The CDR3 DNA reads as TGTGCCTGGAGTGGGGATCAAGGGACCCAGTACTTC. Translating gives CAWSGDQGTQYF. Drawing the rest from reference TRBV30 and TRBJ2-5, the complete variable domain is SQTIHQWPATLVQPVGSPLSLECTVEGTSNPNLYWYRQAAGRGLQLLFYSVGIGQISSEVPQNLSASRPQDRQFILSSKKLLLSDSGFYLCAWSGDQGTQYFGPGTRLLVL.

The chain couples TRBV15 to TRBJ2-5; TRBD2 aligns across 13 bases. The CDR3 length is 19 residues. V was pared by 1 base and J by 4 bases, with 12 bases of the junction left unmatched. CDR1 and CDR2 (germline): LNHNV, YYDKDF (reference sequence). For the CDR3, the DNA is TGTGCCACCAGCAGAGGAGCGGGACTAGCGGGAAACACCGGAGAGACCCAGTACTTC. This codes for CATSRGAGLAGNTGETQYF.

The chain has TRBV30 and TRBJ2-7, with TRBD1 as a possible D gene (6 bases). The CDR3 runs to 12 residues. Trimming cost V 7 bases and J 5 bases, with 15 bases left between them. CDR1 GTSNPN and CDR2 SVGIG come from the germline V gene (reference sequence). In DNA, the CDR3 is TGTGCCTCAAACCGGGACACCGACGAGCAGTACTTC. It yields the protein CASNRDTDEQYF.

The gene calls are TRBV7-9 and TRBJ1-1, with 8 positions matching TRBD1. With 3 bases clipped from V and 3 bases from J, the junction kept 12 bases outside the gene matches. CDR3 length equals 17 residues. The germline gives CDR1 SEHNR, CDR2 FQNEAQ (reference sequence). The CDR3 bases are TGTGCCAGCAGCTTGGGCCGATTGGGACAGGTGTACACTGAAGCTTTCTTT. Translation gives CASSLGRLGQVYTEAFF. The full variable domain, its missing parts supplied by reference TRBV7-9 and TRBJ1-1, is DTGVSQNPRHKITKRGQNVTFRCDPISEHNRLYWYRQTLGQGPEFLTYFQNEAQLEKSRLLSDRFSAERPKGSFSTLEIQRTEQGDSAMYLCASSLGRLGQVYTEAFFGQGTRLTVV.

The V call is TRBV20-1, the J call TRBJ2-2; TRBD2 aligns across 8 bases. The CDR3 extends over 14 amino acids. With V trimmed by 4 bases and J by 1 base, 2 bases remained unmatched. CDR1 is DFQATT and CDR2 is SNEGSKA in the germline V gene (reference sequence). The CDR3 is CSAMGLGNTGELFF. CDR3 nucleotides: TGCAGTGCTATGGGACTAGGGAACACCGGGGAGCTGTTTTTT.

This clonotype was seen a single time. This chain uses TRBV12-3 or TRBV12-4 with TRBJ1-4, with D unclear. The CDR3 covers 14 residues. The germline V and J ends were trimmed by 6 bases and 3 bases, with 11 bases remaining between them. CDR3 bases: TGTGCCAGCAGCTCGACGGTCTCTAATGAAAAACTGTTTTTT. Translated, it gives CASSSTVSNEKLFF.

V usage is TRBV24-1 and J usage is TRBJ1-5; D gene uncertain. Trimming stripped 1 base from V and 0 bases from J, with 12 bases between. The CDR3 has 17 residues. The germline CDR1 and CDR2 sequences are KGHDR and SFDVKD. CDR3 sequence reads: CATSDLRFGFSNQPQHF. CDR3 in DNA: TGTGCCACCAGTGATTTACGATTCGGGTTTAGCAATCAGCCCCAGCATTTT.

The rearrangement links TRBV2 to TRBJ1-5, with unresolved D. The length of the CDR3 is 14 residues. V lost 7 bases to trimming and J lost 1 base, with 11 bases between them. Germline CDR1 SNHLY, CDR2 FYNNEI. The CDR3 DNA reads as TGTGCCAGCACTCGGACCGCGAGCAATCAGCCCCAGCATTTT. It yields the protein CASTRTASNQPQHF.

This clonotype was recorded at least ten times. V usage is TRBV29-1 and J usage is TRBJ2-2; 9 bases are a match to TRBD1. Germline-derived CDR1 and CDR2 are SQVTM and ANQGSEA. CDR3 length: 16 residues. V lost 7 bases and J lost 0; bases outside the gene matches: 9. The CDR3 here is CSATNRGRANTGELFF. CDR3 bases: TGCAGCGCAACTAACAGGGGGCGAGCGAACACCGGGGAGCTGTTTTTT.

This clonotype was recorded many times. The V and J genes are TRBV7-2 and TRBJ2-7; TRBD1 is a possible D gene (5 bases). In germline, CDR1 is SGHTA, CDR2 FQGNSA. CDR3 length: 13 amino acids. Trimming removed 5 bases at V and 2 bases at J, with 10 bases between. CDR3 residues: CASSPDIAYEQYF. CDR3 nucleotides: TGTGCCAGCAGCCCGGACATTGCCTACGAGCAGTACTTC.

The chain carries TRBV6-1 and TRBJ1-1; no definite D call. V lost 7 bases to trimming and J lost 0 bases, with 9 bases between them. The CDR3 totals 13 residues. CDR1 is MNHNS and CDR2 is SASEGT in the germline V gene. The CDR3 DNA reads TGTGCCAGCACCGAAAGCGTGAACACTGAAGCTTTCTTT. Its translation: CASTESVNTEAFF.

This clonotype was counted between two and nine times. The chain carries TRBV6-5 and TRBJ1-6; 7 bases match TRBD1. There are 17 residues in the CDR3. Germline-derived CDR1 and CDR2 are MNHEY and SVGAGI. The ends lost 2 bases at V and 7 bases at J; junction bases unmatched: 11. CDR3 DNA sequence: TGTGCCAGCAGTTACCCGTACAGGGGAGAAAGGAATTCACCCCTCCACTTT. This translates into CASSYPYRGERNSPLHF.

This chain links TRBV15 with TRBJ1-1, with TRBD1 as a possible D gene (5 bases). V gave up 0 bases and J gave up 3 bases, with 11 bases separating them. CDR1 and CDR2 (germline): LNHNV, YYDKDF (reference sequence). There are 15 residues in the CDR3. The CDR3 region is CATSRDEGLDTEAFF. Written as DNA, the CDR3 is TGTGCCACCAGCAGAGACGAGGGGCTGGACACTGAAGCTTTCTTT.

At least ten counts were recorded for this clonotype. The chain recombines TRBV13 with TRBJ2-4; TRBD1 or TRBD2 may be the D gene (5 bases each). The CDR3 is made up of 15 amino acids. The V gene lost 5 bases and the J gene lost 6 bases, with 17 bases spanning the gap. The germline gives CDR1 PRHDT, CDR2 FYEKMQ (reference sequence). CDR3 loop: CASSEGPRFGNIQYF. In DNA, the CDR3 is TGTGCCAGCAGCGAGGGACCGAGATTCGGAAACATTCAGTACTTC.

The chain is built from TRBV6-2 or TRBV6-3 and TRBJ2-2, with D maybe TRBD2 (6 bases). Trimming removed 10 bases at V and 2 bases at J, with 23 bases between. Germline V CDR1 and CDR2: MNHEY, SVGEGT. The CDR3 has 17 amino acids. CDR3 sequence (DNA): TGTGCCACCACAGTTACTCGGGTCGGGAGAAACACCGGGGAGCTGTTTTTT. The encoded protein is CATTVTRVGRNTGELFF.

The chain links TRBV7-2 to TRBJ1-3, with D possibly being TRBD1 (5 bases). The CDR3 spans 14 residues. The germline V and J ends were trimmed by 6 bases and 9 bases, with 18 bases remaining between them. Germline V gene data show CDR1 as SGHTA and CDR2 as FQGNSA. The CDR3 region is CASSFGSRGGTIYF. The CDR3, as DNA: TGTGCCAGCAGTTTTGGCAGCCGTGGGGGCACCATATATTTT.

This clonotype was counted many times. This chain joins TRBV7-8 and TRBJ1-2, with 8 bases lining up with TRBD1. V trimming: 6 bases; J trimming: 5 bases; junction bases outside the gene matches: 8. The CDR3 has 14 amino acids. CDR1 SGHVS and CDR2 FQNEAQ come from the germline V gene. The CDR3 region is CASRPGGIEYGYTF. As DNA, the CDR3 is TGTGCCAGCAGACCAGGGGGCATAGAATATGGCTACACCTTC.